What follows are 19 T cell receptor beta chains derived from one specimen sequenced in a study of Ad26.COV2.S vaccination and SARS-CoV-2 variants. Treatment of the sample: around 19 received Ad26.COV2.S at low or high dose, single or two shots; roughly 5 received placebo; per-sample allocation not given. Material that was analyzed had been drawn on day 63 after the first vaccine or placebo injection. The repertoire was sequenced with immunoSEQ multiplex PCR; TCRdb's copy has only in-frame clones and lacks some. The sample comprises just under 250,000 clones, approximately 90% of which are singletons, and approximately 12% rests with the top ten. The source material was peripheral blood, sampled in a trial of Ad26.COV2.S vaccine versus placebo. Source of these receptors: a person aged 18 to 59 who received the Ad26.COV2.S COVID-19 vaccine or a placebo.

This sequence joins TRBV9 and TRBJ2-7; D unresolved. The germline V gene has CDR1 SGDLS and CDR2 YYNGEE. This CDR3 spans 13 amino acids. V shed 0 bases and J shed 4 bases, with 8 bases lying between them. CDR3 sequence: CASSVEHGYEQYF. Written as DNA, the CDR3 is TGTGCCAGCAGCGTAGAACACGGGTACGAGCAGTACTTC.

V and J are TRBV19 and TRBJ1-6, with a weak D call TRBD1 (5 bases). The germline gives CDR1 LNHDA, CDR2 SQIVND (reference sequence). The CDR3 covers 15 residues. Between the trimmed V and J ends, which lost 11 bases and 5 bases, there was a span of 19 bases. CDR3 loop: CASRPPGVDNSPLHF. CDR3 bases: TGTGCCTCTCGACCCCCGGGGGTGGATAATTCACCCCTCCACTTT.

V gene TRBV15 combines with J gene TRBJ2-3; no definite D call. The CDR3 contains 14 residues. Trimming shortened V by 6 bases and J by 3 bases, and 13 bases separated the two germline ends. The V gene's germline CDR1 is LNHNV and CDR2 YYDKDF (reference sequence). The CDR3 DNA reads TGTGCCACCAGTCTTCAGATTCCTACAGATACGCAGTATTTT. As protein: CATSLQIPTDTQYF.

This chain connects TRBV2 to TRBJ1-5, with 11 bases aligning to TRBD1. This CDR3 is built from 14 residues. Trimming at V came to 6 bases and at J to 7 bases, leaving 5 bases not matched to a gene. Germline CDR1 and CDR2: SNHLY and FYNNEI. The CDR3 DNA reads TGTGCCAGCAGGGAGGACAGGGGGCTACAGCCCCAGCATTTT. It is translated as CASREDRGLQPQHF.

This chain connects TRBV5-4 to TRBJ2-1; D is unresolved. The CDR3 length is 14 residues. Germline V gene lookup returns CDR1 SGHNT and CDR2 YYREEE (reference sequence). V was pared by 4 bases and J by 6 bases, with 14 bases between. CDR3 region: CASSVDQILNEQFF. The DNA for the CDR3 is TGTGCCAGCAGCGTTGACCAGATCCTCAATGAGCAGTTCTTC.

This chain connects TRBV27 to TRBJ2-7; 8 bases fit TRBD1. CDR1 and CDR2 from the germline V gene are MNHEY and SMNVEV (reference sequence). The ends lost 5 bases at V and 4 bases at J; junction bases unmatched: 10. This CDR3 spans 15 amino acids. The CDR3 reads CASSKRRTGIYEQYF. The CDR3 DNA follows: TGTGCCAGCAGTAAGAGGAGGACAGGGATTTACGAGCAGTACTTC.

The rearrangement joins TRBV28 to TRBJ2-1; no clear D. CDR1 and CDR2 (germline): MDHEN, SYDVKM. This CDR3 has 16 amino acids. Trimming took off 3 bases at V and 0 bases at J, with 12 bases between the two ends. CDR3 coding DNA: TGTGCCAGCAGTTTGGCCCGGTGGGACTCCTACAATGAGCAGTTCTTC. Its translation: CASSLARWDSYNEQFF.

This chain joins TRBV5-4 and TRBJ2-7; 9 positions agree with TRBD1. CDR1 is SGHNT, CDR2 YYREEE, per germline (reference sequence). This CDR3 is 15 amino acids long. The trim removed 2 bases at V and 2 bases at J, leaving 5 bases unmatched. The CDR3 DNA sequence: TGTGCCAGCAGCTTCCAGGGACAGGGAGCCTACGAGCAGTACTTC. It specifies CASSFQGQGAYEQYF.

The rearrangement uses TRBV18 and TRBJ2-7; D possibly corresponds to TRBD1 (6 bases). The CDR3 consists of 14 residues. Germline V gene lookup returns CDR1 KGHSH and CDR2 LQKENI. Trimming cost V 3 bases and J 1 base, with 10 bases left between them. The CDR3 reads CASSPGGQSYEQYF. In nucleotides, the CDR3 is TGTGCCAGCTCACCCGGTGGACAGTCCTACGAGCAGTACTTC.

The V gene is TRBV5-1, the J gene TRBJ1-1; the D gene is possibly TRBD1 (5 bases). CDR3 size: 14 residues. Trimming cost V 0 bases and J 1 base, with 7 bases left between them. The germline V gene encodes CDR1 SGHRS and CDR2 YFSETQ. The CDR3 sequence: CASSLGQTNTEAFF. Written as DNA, the CDR3 is TGCGCCAGCAGCTTGGGACAGACGAACACTGAAGCTTTCTTT. Looking up the rest from reference TRBV5-1 and TRBJ1-1 gives the full variable domain: KAGVTQTPRYLIKTRGQQVTLSCSPISGHRSVSWYQQTPGQGLQFLFEYFSETQRNKGNFPGRFSGRQFSNSRSEMNVSTLELGDSALYLCASSLGQTNTEAFFGQGTRLTVV.

The chain combines TRBV4-1 with TRBJ1-3, with D tentatively TRBD1 (5 bases). This CDR3 is 16 amino acids long. Trimming stripped 5 bases from V and 4 bases from J, with 18 bases between. Per germline, CDR1 MGHRA and CDR2 YSYEKL. CDR3 amino acids: CASSDITGRDGNTIYF. As DNA, the CDR3 is TGCGCCAGCAGCGACATCACAGGACGGGACGGAAACACCATATATTTT.

The chain has TRBV29-1 and TRBJ2-1; D might be TRBD1 (7 bases). CDR1 SQVTM and CDR2 ANQGSEA come from the germline V gene. The V end lost 6 bases, the J end lost 4 bases, and 19 bases lay between the germline ends. CDR3 length: 15 amino acids. The CDR3 sequence is CSVPSGGNFYNEQFF. As DNA, the CDR3 is TGCAGCGTGCCATCAGGGGGGAATTTTTACAATGAGCAGTTCTTC.

The rearrangement joins TRBV28 to TRBJ2-3; a weak D match, TRBD1 (6 bases). CDR1 and CDR2 (germline): MDHEN, SYDVKM. This CDR3 spans 14 amino acids. The germline V and J ends were trimmed by 6 bases and 4 bases, with 14 bases remaining between them. The CDR3 is CASRSYRVPDTQYF. The DNA of the CDR3 is TGTGCCAGCAGGTCGTACAGGGTCCCAGATACGCAGTATTTT.

The chain is built from TRBV3-1 (or the pseudogene TRBV3-2) and TRBJ1-3; D not resolved. The germline CDR1 and CDR2 sequences are LGHDT and YNNKEL (reference sequence). The CDR3 consists of 15 residues. V shed 6 bases and J shed 0 bases, with 12 bases lying between them. CDR3 bases: TGTGCCAGCAGTCTCGGACGGATCTCTGGAAACACCATATATTTT. Translating gives CASSLGRISGNTIYF.

The V gene is TRBV2, the J gene TRBJ2-5; 14 bases align to TRBD2. The CDR3 is 14 amino acids. With V trimmed by 6 bases and J by 5 bases, 2 bases remained unmatched. Germline CDR1 is SNHLY and CDR2 is FYNNEI. DNA for the CDR3: TGTGCCAGCAGCCGACTAGCGGGGGGGGAGACCCAGTACTTC. Translated: CASSRLAGGETQYF.

The chain couples TRBV7-2 to TRBJ2-2, with D unresolved. The germline CDR1 and CDR2 sequences are SGHTA and FQGNSA. The V gene lost 1 base and the J gene lost 1 base, with 4 bases spanning the gap. The CDR3 loop spans 14 amino acids. The CDR3 sequence is CASSLGGNTGELFF. The CDR3 coding sequence is TGTGCCAGCAGCTTAGGGGGGAACACCGGGGAGCTGTTTTTT.

This chain joins TRBV7-9 and TRBJ2-7; 11 bases are a match to TRBD1. Trimming cost V 5 bases and J 3 bases; bases outside gene matches: 6. This CDR3 is 15 amino acids long. The germline CDR1 and CDR2 sequences are SEHNR and FQNEAQ (reference sequence). CDR3 in DNA: TGTGCCAGCAGCGGCCTCGGGACAGGGGGCTACGAGCAGTACTTC. Translation gives CASSGLGTGGYEQYF.

V and J are TRBV5-4 and TRBJ2-7; D might be TRBD2 (5 bases). The length of the CDR3 is 9 residues. V shed 8 bases and J shed 5 bases, with 5 bases lying between them. Germline lookup yields CDR1 SGHNT and CDR2 YYREEE (reference sequence). The CDR3 region is CAREDEQYF. CDR3 nucleotides: TGTGCCAGGGAGGACGAGCAGTACTTC.

V and J are TRBV19 and TRBJ2-6; 9 bases are shared with TRBD1. Germline values: CDR1 LNHDA, CDR2 SQIVND (reference sequence). The V gene end was trimmed by 1 base and the J gene end by 2 bases; junction bases not matched to a gene: 3. The CDR3 totals 17 residues. CDR3 loop: CASSIGTGVTGANVLTF. The CDR3 DNA follows: TGTGCCAGTAGTATAGGGACAGGGGTCACTGGGGCCAACGTCCTGACTTTC. The variable domain in full, with the rest retrieved from reference TRBV19 and TRBJ2-6, is DGGITQSPKYLFRKEGQNVTLSCEQNLNHDAMYWYRQDPGQGLRLIYYSQIVNDFQKGDIAEGYSVSREKKESFPLTVTSAQKNPTAFYLCASSIGTGVTGANVLTFGAGSRLTVL.